One T cell receptor beta chain is described in this entry. The CDR3 covers 15 residues. V shed 3 bases, J shed 5 bases, and the junction held 4 bases outside the gene matches. The germline V gene encodes CDR1 LNHDA and CDR2 SQIVND (reference sequence). This specimen belongs to a study of blood T cell repertoires in COVID-19. As for the study in general: From the United States, Italy and Spain came samples of acute and convalescent COVID-19. PBMCs, B-cell-depleted T cells, or T cells provided the cDNA or gDNA that made up the material.

Methods used by the authors: How many nucleated cells were present was estimated from reference gene primer amplification. Only in-frame clones appear in the TCRdb table, and some are missing; sequencing was by immunoSEQ multiplex PCR. V and J calls and clone size are those listed in that table; D and trimming were worked out from the DNA. The repertoire holds about 100,000 clones, 70% to 90% seen once, with 10% to 15% in the top ten. The source of this sequence is a human donor in a cohort sampled during active COVID-19. The chain joins TRBV19 to TRBJ2-5; 12 nucleotides agree with TRBD2. The sequenced sample consisted of peripheral blood. The CDR3, as DNA: TGTGCCAGTAGTATGACTAGCGGGAGTCTGGAGACCCAGTACTTC. It is translated as CASSMTSGSLETQYF.